Reported below is one TCR beta chain. Its antigen remains unidentified. These data are taken from a study of chemoradiotherapy in HPV16-positive cancers. The wider study: Functional T-cell assays on two HPV16-positive patients' cells defined candidate HPV-specific clones and common TCR motifs.

Over chemoradiotherapy, repertoires were sampled more than once. Points from the study as a whole: Functional assays defining HPV-specific T cells used only a couple of HPV16-positive patients.

The table came from immunoSEQ multiplex PCR; TCRdb's copy has only in-frame clones and leaves some out. This table holds about 12,000 clones, around 80% found once. The sequence came from a human donor with HPV-associated anogenital cancer. Sampling was performed from a patient who underwent chemoradiotherapy.

CDR3 sequence reads: CATQGGEAGANVLTF. The CDR3 DNA reads TGTGCCACTCAAGGGGGGGAAGCCGGGGCCAACGTCCTGACTTTC. The V and J genes are TRBV19 and TRBJ2-6; D perhaps matches TRBD2 (7 bases). The CDR3 is made up of 15 amino acids. V was pared by 10 bases and J by 4 bases, with 17 bases between. In germline, CDR1 is LNHDA, CDR2 SQIVND (reference sequence).